This record looks at one TCR beta chain sequence and its context. This specimen belongs to a study of blood T cell repertoires in COVID-19. Study-level information: Acute and convalescent COVID-19 samples came from the United States, Italy and Spain. Sample material is recorded as cDNA or gDNA derived from T cells, B-cell-depleted T cells, or PBMCs.

Per the original data handling: Amplification from reference gene primers served as the basis for estimated nucleated cell counts. Measured with immunoSEQ multiplex PCR; TCRdb has only the in-frame clones, and not every one. Clone size and the V and J calls come from that table; the DNA yielded D and trimming. The table includes 150,000 to 200,000 clones, over 75% detected once. This CDR3 is built from 12 residues. CDR1 is SGHRS and CDR2 is YFSETQ in the germline V gene. Deletions cut 7 bases from V and 2 bases from J, with 10 bases between. The origin of this receptor is a woman between 70 and 85 years old with acute or convalescent COVID-19. What was sequenced was peripheral blood. The chain couples TRBV5-1 to TRBJ2-7, with D possibly TRBD1 on 6 matching bases. CDR3 bases: TGCGCCAGCCAGGGGCAAACCTACGAGCAGTACTTC. Translating gives CASQGQTYEQYF.